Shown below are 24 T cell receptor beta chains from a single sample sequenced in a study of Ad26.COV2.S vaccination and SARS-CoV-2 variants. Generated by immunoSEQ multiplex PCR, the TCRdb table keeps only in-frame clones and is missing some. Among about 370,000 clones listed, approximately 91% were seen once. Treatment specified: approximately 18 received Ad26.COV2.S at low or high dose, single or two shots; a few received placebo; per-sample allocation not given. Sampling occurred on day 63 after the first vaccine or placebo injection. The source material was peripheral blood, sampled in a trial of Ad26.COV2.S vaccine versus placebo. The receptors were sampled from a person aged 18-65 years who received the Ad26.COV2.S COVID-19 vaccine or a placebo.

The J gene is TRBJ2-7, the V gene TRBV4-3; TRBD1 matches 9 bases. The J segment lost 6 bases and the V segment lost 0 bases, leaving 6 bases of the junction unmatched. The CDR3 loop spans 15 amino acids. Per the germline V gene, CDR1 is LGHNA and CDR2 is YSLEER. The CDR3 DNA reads TGCGCCAGCAGCCAAGAGACAGGGGGTACTCCCGAGCAGTACTTC. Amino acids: CASSQETGGTPEQYF.

CDR3 amino acids: CASPGQPGQLYTEAFF. The CDR3 bases are TGTGCCAGCCCCGGCCAACCGGGACAGTTGTACACTGAAGCTTTCTTT. The rearrangement joins TRBV28 to TRBJ1-1, with 7 bases aligning to TRBD1. V shed 8 bases and J 3 bases; nucleotides not matched to a gene: 15. This CDR3 contains 16 residues. Per germline, CDR1 MDHEN and CDR2 SYDVKM. The variable domain in full, with the rest retrieved from reference TRBV28 and TRBJ1-1, is DVKVTQSSRYLVKRTGEKVFLECVQDMDHENMFWYRQDPGLGLRLIYFSYDVKMKEKGDIPEGYSVSREKKERFSLILESASTNQTSMYLCASPGQPGQLYTEAFFGQGTRLTVV.

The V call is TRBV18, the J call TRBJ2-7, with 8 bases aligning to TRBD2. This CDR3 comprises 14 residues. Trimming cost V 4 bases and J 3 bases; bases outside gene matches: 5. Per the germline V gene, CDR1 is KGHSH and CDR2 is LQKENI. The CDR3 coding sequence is TGTGCCAGCTCACAGATCGGGAGGGGCTACGAGCAGTACTTC. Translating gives CASSQIGRGYEQYF.

The CDR3 bases are TGTGCCAGCAGTTTAAGCACCTCCTACGAGCAGTACTTC. Translation gives CASSLSTSYEQYF. This chain uses TRBV28 with TRBJ2-7; D is ambiguous. The V gene's germline CDR1 is MDHEN and CDR2 SYDVKM. The CDR3 is 13 amino acids. The V end was cut by 2 bases, the J end by 0 bases, with 5 bases between.

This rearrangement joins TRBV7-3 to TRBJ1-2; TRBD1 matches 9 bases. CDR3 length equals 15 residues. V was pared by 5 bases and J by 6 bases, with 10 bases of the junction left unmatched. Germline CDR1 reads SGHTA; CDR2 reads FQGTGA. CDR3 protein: CASSPTGGARDGYTF. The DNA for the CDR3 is TGTGCCAGCAGCCCAACAGGGGGCGCGAGGGATGGCTACACCTTC.

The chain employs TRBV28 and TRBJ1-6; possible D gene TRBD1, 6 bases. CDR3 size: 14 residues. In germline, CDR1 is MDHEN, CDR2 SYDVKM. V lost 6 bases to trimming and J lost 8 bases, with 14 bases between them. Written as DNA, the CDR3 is TGTGCCAGCAGCCCGGGGACAAGGTATTCACCCCTCCACTTT. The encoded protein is CASSPGTRYSPLHF.

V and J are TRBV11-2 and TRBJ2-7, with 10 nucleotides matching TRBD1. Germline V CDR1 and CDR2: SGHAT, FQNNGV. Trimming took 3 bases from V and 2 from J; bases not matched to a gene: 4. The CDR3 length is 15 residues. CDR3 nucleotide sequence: TGTGCCAGCAGCTTGACGGACAGGGGGACCTACGAGCAGTACTTC. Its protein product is CASSLTDRGTYEQYF.

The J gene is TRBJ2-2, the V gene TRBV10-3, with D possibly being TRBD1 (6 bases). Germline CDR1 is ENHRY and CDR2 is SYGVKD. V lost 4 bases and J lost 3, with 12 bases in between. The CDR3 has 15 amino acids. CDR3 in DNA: TGTGCCATCAGTGTGAGGGGGTCCTACACCGGGGAGCTGTTTTTT. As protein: CAISVRGSYTGELFF.

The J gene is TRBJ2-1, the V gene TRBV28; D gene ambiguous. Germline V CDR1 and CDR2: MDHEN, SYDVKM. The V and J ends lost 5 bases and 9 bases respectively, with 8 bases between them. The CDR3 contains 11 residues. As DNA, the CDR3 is TGTGCCAGCAGTCCTCAATCTGAGCAGTTCTTC. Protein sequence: CASSPQSEQFF. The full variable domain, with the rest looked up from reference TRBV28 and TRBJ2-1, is DVKVTQSSRYLVKRTGEKVFLECVQDMDHENMFWYRQDPGLGLRLIYFSYDVKMKEKGDIPEGYSVSREKKERFSLILESASTNQTSMYLCASSPQSEQFFGPGTRLTVL.

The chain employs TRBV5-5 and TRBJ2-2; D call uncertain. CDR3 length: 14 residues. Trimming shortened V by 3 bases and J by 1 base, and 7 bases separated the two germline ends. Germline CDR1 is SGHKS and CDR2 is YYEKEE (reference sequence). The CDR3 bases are TGTGCCAGCAGCTGGCTAGGGAACACCGGGGAGCTGTTTTTT. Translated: CASSWLGNTGELFF.

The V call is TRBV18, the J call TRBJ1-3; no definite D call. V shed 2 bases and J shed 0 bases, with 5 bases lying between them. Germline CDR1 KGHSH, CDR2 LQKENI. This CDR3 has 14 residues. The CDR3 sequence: CASSPFSSGNTIYF. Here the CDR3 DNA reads TGTGCCAGCTCACCATTCAGCTCTGGAAACACCATATATTTT.

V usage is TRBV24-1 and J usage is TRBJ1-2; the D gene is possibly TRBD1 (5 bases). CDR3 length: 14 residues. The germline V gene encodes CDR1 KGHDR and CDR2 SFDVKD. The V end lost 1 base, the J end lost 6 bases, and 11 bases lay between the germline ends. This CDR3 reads CATSDFGAGDGYTF. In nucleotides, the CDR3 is TGTGCCACCAGTGATTTCGGGGCTGGTGATGGCTACACCTTC.

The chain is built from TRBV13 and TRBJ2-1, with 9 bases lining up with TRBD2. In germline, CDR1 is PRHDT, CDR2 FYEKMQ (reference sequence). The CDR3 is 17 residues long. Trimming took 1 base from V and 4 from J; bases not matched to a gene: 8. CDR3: CASSLVAGGPQYNEQFF. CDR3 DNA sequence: TGTGCCAGCAGCTTAGTGGCGGGAGGGCCGCAATACAATGAGCAGTTCTTC.

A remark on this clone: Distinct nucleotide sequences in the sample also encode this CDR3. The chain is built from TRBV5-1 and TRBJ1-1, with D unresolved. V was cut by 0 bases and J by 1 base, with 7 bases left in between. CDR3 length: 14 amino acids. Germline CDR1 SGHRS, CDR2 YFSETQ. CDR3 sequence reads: CASSLGAANTEAFF. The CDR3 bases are TGCGCCAGCAGCTTGGGGGCAGCGAACACTGAAGCTTTCTTT.

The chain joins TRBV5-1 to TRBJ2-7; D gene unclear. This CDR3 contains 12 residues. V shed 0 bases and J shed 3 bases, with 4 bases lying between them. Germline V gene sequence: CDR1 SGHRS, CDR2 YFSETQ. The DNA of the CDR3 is TGCGCCAGCAGCTTGGGCGACTACGAGCAGTACTTC. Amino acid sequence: CASSLGDYEQYF. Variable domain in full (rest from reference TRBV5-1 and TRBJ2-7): KAGVTQTPRYLIKTRGQQVTLSCSPISGHRSVSWYQQTPGQGLQFLFEYFSETQRNKGNFPGRFSGRQFSNSRSEMNVSTLELGDSALYLCASSLGDYEQYFGPGTRLTVT.

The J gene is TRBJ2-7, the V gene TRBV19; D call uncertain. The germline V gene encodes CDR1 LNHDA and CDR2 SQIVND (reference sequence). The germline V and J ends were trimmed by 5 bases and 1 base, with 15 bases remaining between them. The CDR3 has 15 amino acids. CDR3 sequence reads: CASSSGLGVSYEQYF. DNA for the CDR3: TGTGCCAGTAGTTCGGGCCTTGGGGTGTCCTACGAGCAGTACTTC.

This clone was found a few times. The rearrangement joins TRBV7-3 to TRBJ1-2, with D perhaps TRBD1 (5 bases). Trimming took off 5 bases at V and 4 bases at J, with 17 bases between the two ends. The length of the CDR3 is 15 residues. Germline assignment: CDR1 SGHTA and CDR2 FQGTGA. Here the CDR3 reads CASSPNPGPAYGYTF. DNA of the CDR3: TGTGCCAGCAGCCCAAACCCAGGGCCGGCCTATGGCTACACCTTC.

CDR3 amino acids: CASSDYRRNSYEQYF. Here the CDR3 DNA reads TGCGCCAGCAGTGATTACCGTAGGAACTCCTACGAGCAGTACTTC. The chain has TRBV10-2 and TRBJ2-7; D remains ambiguous. Between the trimmed V and J ends, which lost 3 bases and 0 bases, there was a span of 12 bases. Looked up from germline, CDR1 is WSHSY and CDR2 is SAAADI. The length of the CDR3 is 15 residues.

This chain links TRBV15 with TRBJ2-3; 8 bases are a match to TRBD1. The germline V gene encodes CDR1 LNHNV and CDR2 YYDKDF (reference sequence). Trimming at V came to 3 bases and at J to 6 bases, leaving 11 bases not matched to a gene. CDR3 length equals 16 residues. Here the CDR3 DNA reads TGTGCCACCAGCAGTTTGTTAGGACAGGGCGCCGATACGCAGTATTTT. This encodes CATSSLLGQGADTQYF. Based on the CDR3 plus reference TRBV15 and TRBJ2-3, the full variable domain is DAMVIQNPRYQVTQFGKPVTLSCSQTLNHNVMYWYQQKSSQAPKLLFHYYDKDFNNEADTPDNFQSRRPNTSFCFLDIRSPGLGDTAMYLCATSSLLGQGADTQYFGPGTRLTVL.

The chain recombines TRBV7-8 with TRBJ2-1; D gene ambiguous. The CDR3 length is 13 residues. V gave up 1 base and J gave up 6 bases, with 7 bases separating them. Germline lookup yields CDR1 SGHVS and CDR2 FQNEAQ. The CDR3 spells CASSLGAGNEQFF. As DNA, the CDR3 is TGTGCCAGCAGCTTAGGGGCAGGCAATGAGCAGTTCTTC.

The DNA for the CDR3 is TGTGCCAGCAGTAGTACGGCGGGACTTTCTGCCTACAATGAGCAGTTCTTC. It codes for CASSSTAGLSAYNEQFF. The chain has TRBV27 and TRBJ2-1; perhaps TRBD2 as D (6 bases). Between the trimmed V and J ends, which lost 5 bases and 2 bases, there was a span of 19 bases. Germline V gene sequence: CDR1 MNHEY, CDR2 SMNVEV (reference sequence). The length of the CDR3 is 17 residues.

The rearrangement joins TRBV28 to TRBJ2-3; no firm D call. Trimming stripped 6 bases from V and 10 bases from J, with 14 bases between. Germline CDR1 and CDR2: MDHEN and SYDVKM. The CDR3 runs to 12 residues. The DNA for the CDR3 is TGTGCCAGCAGCGCCAACCGTGCGTCGCAGTATTTT. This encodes CASSANRASQYF.

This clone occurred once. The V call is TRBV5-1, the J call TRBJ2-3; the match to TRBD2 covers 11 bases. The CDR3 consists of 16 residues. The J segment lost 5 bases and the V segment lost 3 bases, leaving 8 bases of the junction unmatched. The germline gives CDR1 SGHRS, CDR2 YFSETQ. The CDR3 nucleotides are TGCGCCAGCAGCTCCGCGAGACTAGCGGGACGAGATACGCAGTATTTT. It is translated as CASSSARLAGRDTQYF. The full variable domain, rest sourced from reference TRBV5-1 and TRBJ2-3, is KAGVTQTPRYLIKTRGQQVTLSCSPISGHRSVSWYQQTPGQGLQFLFEYFSETQRNKGNFPGRFSGRQFSNSRSEMNVSTLELGDSALYLCASSSARLAGRDTQYFGPGTRLTVL.

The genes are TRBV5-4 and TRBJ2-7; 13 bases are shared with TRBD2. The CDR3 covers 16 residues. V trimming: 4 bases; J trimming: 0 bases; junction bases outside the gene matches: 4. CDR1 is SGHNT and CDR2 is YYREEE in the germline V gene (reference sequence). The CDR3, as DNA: TGTGCCAGCAGCGCCAGGACTAGCGGGAGCTCCTACGAGCAGTACTTC. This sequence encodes CASSARTSGSSYEQYF. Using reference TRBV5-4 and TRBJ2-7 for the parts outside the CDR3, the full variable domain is ETGVTQSPTHLIKTRGQQVTLRCSSQSGHNTVSWYQQALGQGPQFIFQYYREEENGRGNFPPRFSGLQFPNYSSELNVNALELDDSALYLCASSARTSGSSYEQYFGPGTRLTVT.